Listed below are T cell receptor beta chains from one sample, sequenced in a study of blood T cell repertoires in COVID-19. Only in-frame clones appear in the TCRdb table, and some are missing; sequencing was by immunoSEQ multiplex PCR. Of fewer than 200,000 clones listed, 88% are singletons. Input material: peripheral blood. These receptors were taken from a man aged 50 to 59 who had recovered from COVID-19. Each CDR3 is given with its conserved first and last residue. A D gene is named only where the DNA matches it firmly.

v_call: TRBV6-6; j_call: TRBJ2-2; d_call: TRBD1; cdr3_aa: CASILQHGTGVGELFF
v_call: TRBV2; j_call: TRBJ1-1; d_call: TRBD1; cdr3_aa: CASMGQANTEAFF
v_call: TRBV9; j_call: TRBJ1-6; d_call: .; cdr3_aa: CASSVGQVTSPLHF
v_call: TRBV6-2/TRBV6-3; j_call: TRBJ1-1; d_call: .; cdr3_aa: CASSSLDTNTEAFF
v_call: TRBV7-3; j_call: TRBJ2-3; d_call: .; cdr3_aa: CASSRDSGTDTQYF
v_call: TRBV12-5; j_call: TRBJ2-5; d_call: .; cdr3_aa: CATGTGGREETQYF
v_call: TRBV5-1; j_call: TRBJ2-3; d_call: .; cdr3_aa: CASSLVEGPADTQYF
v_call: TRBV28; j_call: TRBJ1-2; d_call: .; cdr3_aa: CASSYPLGLIYGYTF
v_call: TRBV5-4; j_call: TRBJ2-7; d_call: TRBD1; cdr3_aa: CASSPSGGYEQYF
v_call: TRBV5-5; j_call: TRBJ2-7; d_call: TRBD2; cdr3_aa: CASSSLAGEQYF
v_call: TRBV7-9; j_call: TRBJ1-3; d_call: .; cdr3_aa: CASSHSISGNTIYF
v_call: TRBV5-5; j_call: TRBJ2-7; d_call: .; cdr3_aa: CASSIREPPYYEQYF
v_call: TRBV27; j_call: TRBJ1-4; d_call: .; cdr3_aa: CASSSSGVGEKLFF
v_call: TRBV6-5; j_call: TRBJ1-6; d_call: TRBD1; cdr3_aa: CASSTGVTPLHF
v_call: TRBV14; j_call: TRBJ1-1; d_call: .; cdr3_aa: CASSQDRGVVNTEAFF
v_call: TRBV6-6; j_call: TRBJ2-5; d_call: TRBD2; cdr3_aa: CASSYSRGLAGETQYF
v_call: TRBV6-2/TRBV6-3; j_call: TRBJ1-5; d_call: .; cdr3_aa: CASSWYRAKDQPQHF
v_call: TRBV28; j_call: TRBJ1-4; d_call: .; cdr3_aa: CASSPRGATNEKLFF
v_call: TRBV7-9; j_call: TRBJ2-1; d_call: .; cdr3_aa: CASSLVPGGPPREQFF
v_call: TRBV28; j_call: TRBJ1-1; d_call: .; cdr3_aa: CASSQVQANTEAFF
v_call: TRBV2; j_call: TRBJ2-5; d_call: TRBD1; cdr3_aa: CASSGGRGETQYF
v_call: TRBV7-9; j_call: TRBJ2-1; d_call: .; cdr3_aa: CASSLGRLNIDNEQFF
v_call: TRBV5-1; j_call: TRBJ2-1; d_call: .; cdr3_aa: CASSLSEVAEYNEQFF
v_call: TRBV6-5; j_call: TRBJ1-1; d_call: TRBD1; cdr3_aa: CASNYRGRGTEAFF
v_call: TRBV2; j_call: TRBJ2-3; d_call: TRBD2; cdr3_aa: CASTRTSGGLGADTQYF
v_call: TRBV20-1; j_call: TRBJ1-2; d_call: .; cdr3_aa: CSVPQGSGYTF
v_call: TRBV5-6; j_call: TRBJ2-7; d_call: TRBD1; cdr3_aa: CASSPGQGAYEQYF
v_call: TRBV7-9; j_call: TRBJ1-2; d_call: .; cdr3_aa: CASRSEAAYGYTF
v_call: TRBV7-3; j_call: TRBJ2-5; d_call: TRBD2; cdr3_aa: CASSPRGGSEETQYF
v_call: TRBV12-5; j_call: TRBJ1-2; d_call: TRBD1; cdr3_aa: CASGLWDSHGYTF
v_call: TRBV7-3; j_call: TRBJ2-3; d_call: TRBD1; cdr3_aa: CASSLLRTGSTDTQYF
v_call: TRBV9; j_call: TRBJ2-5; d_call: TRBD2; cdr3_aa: CASSIGLAETQYF
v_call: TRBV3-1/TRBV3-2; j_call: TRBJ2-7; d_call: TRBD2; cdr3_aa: CASSQIAGSYEQYF
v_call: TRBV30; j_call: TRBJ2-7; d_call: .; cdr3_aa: CACRWASVSEQYF
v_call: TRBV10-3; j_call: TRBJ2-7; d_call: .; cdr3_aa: CAISDRVNYEQYF
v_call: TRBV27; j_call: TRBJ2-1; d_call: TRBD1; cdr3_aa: CASSSYPTNRGPEQFF
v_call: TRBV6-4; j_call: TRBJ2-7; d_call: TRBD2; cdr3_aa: CAISAGGNEQYF
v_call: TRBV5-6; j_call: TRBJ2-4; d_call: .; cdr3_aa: CASSLGQPKNIQYF
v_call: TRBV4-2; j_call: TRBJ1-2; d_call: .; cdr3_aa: CASSLEGQDGYTF
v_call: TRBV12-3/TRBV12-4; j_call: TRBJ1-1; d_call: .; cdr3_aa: CASSIGATEAFF
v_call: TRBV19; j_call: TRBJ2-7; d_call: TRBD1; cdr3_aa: CASSIIEGAHEQYF
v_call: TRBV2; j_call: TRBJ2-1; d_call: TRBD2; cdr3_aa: CASSDPSGRAYNEQFF
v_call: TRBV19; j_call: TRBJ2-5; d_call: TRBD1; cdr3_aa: CASSRGQGGVETQYF
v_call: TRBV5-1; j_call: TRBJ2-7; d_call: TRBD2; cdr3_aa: CASSPERGGGEQYF
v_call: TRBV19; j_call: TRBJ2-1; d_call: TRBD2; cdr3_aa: CASSPGGGFVNEQFF
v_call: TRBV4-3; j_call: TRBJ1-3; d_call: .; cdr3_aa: CASSQVRGSGNTIYF
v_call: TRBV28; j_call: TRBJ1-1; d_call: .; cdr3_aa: CASSSTGLGTEAFF
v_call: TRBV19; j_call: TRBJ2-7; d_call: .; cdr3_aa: CASSIQGTSYEQYF
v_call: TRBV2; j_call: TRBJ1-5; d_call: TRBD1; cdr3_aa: CASGRQGGNQPQHF
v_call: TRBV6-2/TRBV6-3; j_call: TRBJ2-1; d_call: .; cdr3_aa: CASSPTDRPQFF
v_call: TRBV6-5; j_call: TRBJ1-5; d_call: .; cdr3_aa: CASSLGAEQPQHF
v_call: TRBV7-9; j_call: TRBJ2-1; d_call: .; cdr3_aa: CASSLAFPERLAYLNEQFF
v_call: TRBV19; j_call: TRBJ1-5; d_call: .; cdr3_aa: CASSIPREGGRGNQPQHF
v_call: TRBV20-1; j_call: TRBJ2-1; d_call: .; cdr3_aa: CSASRRLPAYNEQFF
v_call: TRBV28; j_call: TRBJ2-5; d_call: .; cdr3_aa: CASLGGRAKETQYF